This T cell receptor (beta chain) is from a study of CD8 T cells in ankylosing spondylitis. The CDR3 consists of 15 residues. V shed 3 bases and J 0 bases; nucleotides not matched to a gene: 5. Germline assignment: CDR1 SGDLS and CDR2 YYNGEE. This clonotype turned up a few times. Quantitative molecular-barcoded 5'-RACE generated the TCR beta libraries. TCRdb re-derived calls from the 5' RACE reads in MiXCR, one entry per CDR3 protein. The profile shows 35,000 to 50,000 distinct CDR3 sequences, less than 4% of them singletons. This clonotype originated in a male donor with ankylosing spondylitis or in good health (not recorded which). Sequences were obtained from blood, either unsorted or a sorted T cell fraction (not recorded which). The V gene is TRBV9, the J gene TRBJ2-5, with TRBD1 matching 7 bases. The CDR3 DNA sequence: TGTGCCAGCAGCGCGATCGACAGGGACCAAGAGACCCAGTACTTC. Translating it yields CASSAIDRDQETQYF.